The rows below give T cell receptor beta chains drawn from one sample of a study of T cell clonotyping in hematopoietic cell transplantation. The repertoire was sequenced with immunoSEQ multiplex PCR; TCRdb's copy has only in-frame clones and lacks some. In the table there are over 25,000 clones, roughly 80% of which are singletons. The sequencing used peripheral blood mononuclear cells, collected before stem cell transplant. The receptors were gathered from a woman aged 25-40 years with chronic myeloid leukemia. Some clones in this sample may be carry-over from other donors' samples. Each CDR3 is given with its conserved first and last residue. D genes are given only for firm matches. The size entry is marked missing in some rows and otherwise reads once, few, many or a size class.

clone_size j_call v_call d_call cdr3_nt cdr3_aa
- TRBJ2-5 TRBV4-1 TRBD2 TGCGCCAGCAGCCCACCGGGACTAGAAACCCAGTACTTC CASSPPGLETQYF
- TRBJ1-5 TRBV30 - TGTGCCTGGAGTGTACGACAGTACAATCAGCCCCAGCATTTT CAWSVRQYNQPQHF
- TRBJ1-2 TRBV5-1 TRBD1 TGCGCCAGCAGCTTACAGGGGAGAGGGGCTGGCTACACCTTC CASSLQGRGAGYTF
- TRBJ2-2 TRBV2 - TGTGCCAGCAGTGTGGGTTACGGAACTCTGGCCGGGGAGCTGTTTTTT CASSVGYGTLAGELFF
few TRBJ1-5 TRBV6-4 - TGTGCCAGCAGTGGAGGGACTTTAAAGCCGCCCCAGCATTTT CASSGGTLKPPQHF
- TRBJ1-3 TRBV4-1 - TGCGCCAGCAGCCCCCGGGGAGGGCTCTCTGGAAACACCATATATTTT CASSPRGGLSGNTIYF
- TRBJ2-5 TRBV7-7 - TGTGCCAGCAGCTTCGACAGGAAAGAGACCCAGTACTTC CASSFDRKETQYF
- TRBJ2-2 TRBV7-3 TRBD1 TGTGCCAGCAGGTCGGGACAGGGGGCCGGGGAGCTGTTTTTT CASRSGQGAGELFF
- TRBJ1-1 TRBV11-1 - TGTGCCAGCAGCTTATTCCAGGGTATGAACACTGAAGCTTTCTTT CASSLFQGMNTEAFF
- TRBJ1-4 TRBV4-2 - TGTGCCAGCAGCCCTGGGGGAACTAATGAAAAACTGTTTTTT CASSPGGTNEKLFF
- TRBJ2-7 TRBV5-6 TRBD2 TGTGCCAGCATCACTTGGCTGCGTGCGGGGGGTTCCTACGAGCAGTACTTC CASITWLRAGGSYEQYF
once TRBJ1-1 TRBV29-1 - TGCAGCGTTCTCCCCGGGAGGAACACTGAAGCTTTCTTT CSVLPGRNTEAFF
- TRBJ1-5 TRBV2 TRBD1 TGTGCCAGCAGAGACGGGACAGGACCAGATCAGCCCCAGCATTTT CASRDGTGPDQPQHF
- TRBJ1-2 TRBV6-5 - TGTGCCGCCGGACGACCCTATGGCTACACCTTC CAAGRPYGYTF
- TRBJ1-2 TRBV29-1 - TGCAGCGCTGATTTCCGGACGAACTATGGCTACACCTTC CSADFRTNYGYTF
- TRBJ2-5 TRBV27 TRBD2 TGTGCCAGCAGTTTTGGTAGCGGGGGTCAAGAGACCCAGTACTTC CASSFGSGGQETQYF
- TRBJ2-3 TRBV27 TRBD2 TGTGCCAGCAGTTTAAGTGGTCTAGCGGGGACCACAGATACGCAGTATTTT CASSLSGLAGTTDTQYF
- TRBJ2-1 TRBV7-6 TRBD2 TGTGCCAGCAGCTTCGGGGGGGCACTCAATGAGCAGTTCTTC CASSFGGALNEQFF
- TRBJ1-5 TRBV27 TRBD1 TGTGCCAGCAGTTTAATAGGGGGCCATAGCAATCAGCCCCAGCATTTT CASSLIGGHSNQPQHF
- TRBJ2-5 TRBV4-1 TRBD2 TGCGCCAGCAGCCAAGTCGCGGGACTAGGCGGGACGGGGCAAGAGACCCAGTACTTC CASSQVAGLGGTGQETQYF
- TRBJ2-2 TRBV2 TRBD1 TGTGCCAGTTTAAGACAGGGTTCGGGGGAGCTGTTTTTT CASLRQGSGELFF
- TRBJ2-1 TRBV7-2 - TGTGCCAGCAGCCAGACGGGGTCACAGTTCTTC CASSQTGSQFF
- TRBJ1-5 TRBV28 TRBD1 TGTGCCAGCAGTGCAGGGACAGGGACTTATAGCAATCAGCCCCAGCATTTT CASSAGTGTYSNQPQHF
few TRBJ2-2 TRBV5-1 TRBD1 TGCGCCAGCCGACAGGGGACCGCGAACACCGGGGAGCTGTTTTTT CASRQGTANTGELFF
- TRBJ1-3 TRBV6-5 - TGTGCCAGCAGTTACTCACCGGGTTTTGGTGGAAACACCATATATTTT CASSYSPGFGGNTIYF
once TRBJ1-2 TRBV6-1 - TGTGCCAGCAACCGTCGTAACTATGGCTACACCTTC CASNRRNYGYTF
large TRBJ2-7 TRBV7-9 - TGTGCCAGCAGCTTCGAGGGCATCTCCTACGAGCAGTACTTC CASSFEGISYEQYF
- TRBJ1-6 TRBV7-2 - TGTGCCAGCAGCTCCTTAGGGGCAAATAATTCACCCCTCCACTTT CASSSLGANNSPLHF
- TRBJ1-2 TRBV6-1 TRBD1 TGTGCCAGCAGTGAATATTACAGGGGTAACTATGGCTACACCTTC CASSEYYRGNYGYTF
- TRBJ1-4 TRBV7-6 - TGTGCCAGCAGCTTAGTCGCCTCCACTAATGAAAAACTGTTTTTT CASSLVASTNEKLFF
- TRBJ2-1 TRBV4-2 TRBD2 TGTGCCAGCAGCCAAGAGCCGGGGGGGTTGGATGAGCAGTTCTTC CASSQEPGGLDEQFF
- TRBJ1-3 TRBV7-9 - TGTGCCAGCAGCTTAGACGGGGGAACTGGAAACACCATATATTTT CASSLDGGTGNTIYF
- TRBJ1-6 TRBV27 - TGTGCCAGCACAGGTAGTCGTTCACCCCTCCACTTT CASTGSRSPLHF
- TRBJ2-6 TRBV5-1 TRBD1 TGCGCCAGCAGCTCCGGGACAGTCGCTGTCGGGGCCAACGTCCTGACTTTC CASSSGTVAVGANVLTF
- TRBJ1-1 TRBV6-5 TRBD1 TGTGCCAGCAGTTACCGGACAGGGGGCACTGAAGCTTTCTTT CASSYRTGGTEAFF
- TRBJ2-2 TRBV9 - TGTGCCAGCAGCGTAGACCGTCACGGGGGCGGGAGTCGGGAGCTGTTTTTT CASSVDRHGGGSRELFF
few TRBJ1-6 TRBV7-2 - TGTGCCAGCAGCTTAGGACAGGTGCCGGGCTCACCCCTCCACTTT CASSLGQVPGSPLHF
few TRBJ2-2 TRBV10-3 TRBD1 TGTGCCATCAGGGGGGAACTTGGGCAGGGGGCCGGTACCGGGGAGCTGTTTTTT CAIRGELGQGAGTGELFF
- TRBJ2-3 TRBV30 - TGTGCTGTGGATACGCAGTATTTT CAVDTQYF
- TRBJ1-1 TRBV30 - TGTGCCTGGAGTGACAGAAACACTGAAGCTTTCTTT CAWSDRNTEAFF
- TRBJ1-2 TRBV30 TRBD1 TGTGCCTGGAGTGTAGGACAGGGGATCTACACCTTC CAWSVGQGIYTF
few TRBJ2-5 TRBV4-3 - TGCGCCAGCAGCCAAGATCGCAGGCCCGAGACCCAGTACTTC CASSQDRRPETQYF
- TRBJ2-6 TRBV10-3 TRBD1 TGTGCCATCAGCGGACAGGGCCCCTCTGGGGCCAACGTCCTGACTTTC CAISGQGPSGANVLTF
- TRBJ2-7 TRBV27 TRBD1 TGTGCCAGCAGGAGAGACAGGGCAAACGAGCAGTACTTC CASRRDRANEQYF
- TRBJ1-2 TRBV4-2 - TGTGCCAGCAGCCGGAGGACCACGTCTAATGGTAACTATGGCTACACCTTC CASSRRTTSNGNYGYTF
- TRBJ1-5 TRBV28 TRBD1 TGTGCCAGCAGTCCGGGACAGGGCGGCCAGCCCCAGCATTTT CASSPGQGGQPQHF
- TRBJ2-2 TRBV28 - TGTGCCAGCAGTTTAGTCCTAGGCAGGGGAGGGACCGGGGAGCTGTTTTTT CASSLVLGRGGTGELFF
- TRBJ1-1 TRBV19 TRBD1 TGTGCCAGTACCATTGGACAGGGGGCACGGAACACTGAAGCTTTCTTT CASTIGQGARNTEAFF
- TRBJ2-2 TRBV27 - TGTGCCAGCAGCCCCGGACATGTTTTATCCGGGGAGCTGTTTTTT CASSPGHVLSGELFF
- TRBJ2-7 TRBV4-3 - TGCGCCAGCAGCCAAGACCGGGACCCTGCCTACGAGCAGTACTTC CASSQDRDPAYEQYF
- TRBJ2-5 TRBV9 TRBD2 TGTGCCAGCAGCGTGATTAGCGGGAACCAAGAGACCCAGTACTTC CASSVISGNQETQYF
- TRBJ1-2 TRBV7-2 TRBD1 TGTGCCAGCAGCGAGGACAGGTTAAGCTATGGCTACACCTTC CASSEDRLSYGYTF
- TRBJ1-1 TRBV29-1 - TGCAGCGTTGAAGGAGTTGCAATCACTGAAGCTTTCTTT CSVEGVAITEAFF